This TCR beta chain was sequenced for a study of blood T cell repertoires in COVID-19. V was clipped by 6 bases and J by 7 bases, with 15 bases between them. This CDR3 has 13 amino acids. CDR1 SNHLY and CDR2 FYNNEI come from the germline V gene. In the original analysis: Amplification of reference gene primers was used by the study to estimate nucleated cell counts. Assay used: immunoSEQ multiplex PCR; TCRdb lists only in-frame clones, some missing. From that table come the V and J calls and clone size; the DNA was used to work out D and trimming. The profile shows some 180,000 clones, 76% of them singletons. In its sample, this clone was seen many times.

The specimen was peripheral blood. The origin of this receptor is a woman between 45 and 65 years old with active or convalescent COVID-19. The chain has TRBV2 and TRBJ1-2, with D possibly being TRBD1 (5 bases). CDR3 sequence (DNA): TGTGCCAGCAGGGACACGGCGTCGGGTGGCTACACCTTC. Translated, it gives CASRDTASGGYTF.